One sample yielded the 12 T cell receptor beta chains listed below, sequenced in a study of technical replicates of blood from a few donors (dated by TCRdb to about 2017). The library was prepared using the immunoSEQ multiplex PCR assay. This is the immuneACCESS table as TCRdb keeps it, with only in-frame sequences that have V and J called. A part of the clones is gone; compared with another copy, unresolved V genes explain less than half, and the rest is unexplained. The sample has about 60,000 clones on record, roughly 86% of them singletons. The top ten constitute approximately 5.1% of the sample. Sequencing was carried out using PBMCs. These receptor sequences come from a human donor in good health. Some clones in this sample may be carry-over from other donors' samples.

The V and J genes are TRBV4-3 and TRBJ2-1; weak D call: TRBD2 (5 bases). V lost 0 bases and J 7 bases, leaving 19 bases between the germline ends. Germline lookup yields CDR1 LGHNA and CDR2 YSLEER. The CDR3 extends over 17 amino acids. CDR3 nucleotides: TGCGCCAGCAGCCAAGAATGGTCCTCTCGGGGTAGGAATGAGCAGTTCTTC. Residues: CASSQEWSSRGRNEQFF.

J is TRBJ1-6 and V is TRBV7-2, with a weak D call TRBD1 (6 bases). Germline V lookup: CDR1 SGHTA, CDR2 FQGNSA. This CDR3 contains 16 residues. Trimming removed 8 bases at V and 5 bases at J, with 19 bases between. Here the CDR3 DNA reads TGTGCCAGCCGCCCCACAGGGCTCTGGAATAATTCACCCCTCCACTTT. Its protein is CASRPTGLWNNSPLHF.

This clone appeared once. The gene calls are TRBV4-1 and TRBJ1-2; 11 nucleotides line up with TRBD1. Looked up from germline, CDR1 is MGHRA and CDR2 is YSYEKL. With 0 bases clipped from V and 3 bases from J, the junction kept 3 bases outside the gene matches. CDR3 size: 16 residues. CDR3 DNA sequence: TGCGCCAGCAGCCAAGATCCGGGACAGGGGGACTATGGCTACACCTTC. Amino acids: CASSQDPGQGDYGYTF.

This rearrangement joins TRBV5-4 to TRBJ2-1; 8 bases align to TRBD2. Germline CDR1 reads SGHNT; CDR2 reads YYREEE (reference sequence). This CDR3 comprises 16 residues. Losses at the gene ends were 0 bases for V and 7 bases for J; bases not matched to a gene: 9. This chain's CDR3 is CASSLGSSGRGNEQFF. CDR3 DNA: TGTGCCAGCAGCTTGGGGTCGTCCGGGAGGGGAAATGAGCAGTTCTTC.

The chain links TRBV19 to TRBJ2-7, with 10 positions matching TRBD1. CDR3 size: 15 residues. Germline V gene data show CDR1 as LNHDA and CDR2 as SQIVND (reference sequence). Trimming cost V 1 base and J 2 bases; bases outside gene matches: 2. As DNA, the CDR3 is TGTGCCAGTAGTATAGTGGGACAGGGGCCCTACGAGCAGTACTTC. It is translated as CASSIVGQGPYEQYF.

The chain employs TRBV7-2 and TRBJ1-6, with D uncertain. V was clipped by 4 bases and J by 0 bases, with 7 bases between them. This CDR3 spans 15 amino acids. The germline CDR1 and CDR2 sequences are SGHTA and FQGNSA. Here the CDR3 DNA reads TGTGCCAGCAGCTCTTCCCTCTCCTATAATTCACCCCTCCACTTT. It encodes CASSSSLSYNSPLHF.

CDR3 sequence reads: CASRRQVGGGPDTQYF. The CDR3 DNA is TGCGCCAGCAGGCGACAGGTTGGGGGGGGCCCAGATACGCAGTATTTT. This chain joins TRBV4-3 and TRBJ2-3; a weak D match, TRBD2 (7 bases). Germline CDR1 and CDR2: LGHNA and YSLEER. There are 16 residues in the CDR3. Trimming shortened V by 6 bases and J by 4 bases, and 20 bases separated the two germline ends.

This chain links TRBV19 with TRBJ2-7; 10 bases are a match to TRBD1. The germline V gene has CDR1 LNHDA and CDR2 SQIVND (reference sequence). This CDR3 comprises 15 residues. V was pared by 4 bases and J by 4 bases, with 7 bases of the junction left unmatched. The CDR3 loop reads CASSRQGAQEYEQYF. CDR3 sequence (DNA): TGTGCCAGTAGTAGACAGGGGGCTCAGGAGTACGAGCAGTACTTC.

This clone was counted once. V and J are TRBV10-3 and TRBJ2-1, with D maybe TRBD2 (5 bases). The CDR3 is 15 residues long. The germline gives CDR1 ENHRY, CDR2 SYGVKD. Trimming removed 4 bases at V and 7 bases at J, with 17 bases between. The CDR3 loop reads CAISGSSTTLNEQFF. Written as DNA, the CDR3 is TGTGCCATCAGTGGGTCTAGCACCACGTTGAATGAGCAGTTCTTC.

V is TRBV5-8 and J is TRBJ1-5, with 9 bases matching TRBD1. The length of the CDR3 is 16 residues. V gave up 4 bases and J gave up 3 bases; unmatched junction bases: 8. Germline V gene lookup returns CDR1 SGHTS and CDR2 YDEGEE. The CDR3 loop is CASSLRTGVNNQPQHF. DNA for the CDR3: TGTGCCAGCAGCCTACGGACAGGGGTGAACAATCAGCCCCAGCATTTT.

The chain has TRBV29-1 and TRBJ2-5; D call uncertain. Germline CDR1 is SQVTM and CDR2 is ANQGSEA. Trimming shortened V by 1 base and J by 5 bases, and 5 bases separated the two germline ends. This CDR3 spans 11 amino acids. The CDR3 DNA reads TGCAGCGTTGAAGCCCCGGAGACCCAGTACTTC. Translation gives CSVEAPETQYF.

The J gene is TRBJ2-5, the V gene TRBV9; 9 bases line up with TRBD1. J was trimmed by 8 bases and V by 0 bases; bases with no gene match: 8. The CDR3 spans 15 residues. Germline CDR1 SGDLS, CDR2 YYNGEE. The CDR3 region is CASSVEGTGLTTQYF. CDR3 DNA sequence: TGTGCCAGCAGCGTAGAAGGGACAGGGCTAACCACCCAGTACTTC.